This TCR beta chain was retrieved from a study of regulatory T cells in long-lasting Graves disease. The germline V gene has CDR1 SGHVS and CDR2 FQNEAQ. The CDR3 is 19 amino acids. Trimming left V 4 bases short and J 0 bases short, with 22 bases between. Time point described: newly diagnosed GD, antithyroid drugs for less than 3 months. PBMC RNA was the source of the TCR library. This clonotype has more than one count but fewer than ten. Its matching antigen is unknown. Overall study findings and caveats: Persistent cases favored TRBV28, TRBJ1-2 and TRBJ2-5. Those with persistent disease had in common more public clonotypes (fewer than 3,000) than new patients (approximately 920). Persistent Graves' patients showed reduced TCR diversity versus newly diagnosed patients.

According to the study, TCR beta libraries were built with iRepertoire HTBI primers and CDR3-region Arm-PCR. TCRdb used MiXCR to reprocess the multiplex PCR reads, holding one entry per CDR3 protein. This table has more than 400,000 distinct CDR3 sequences, about a sixth appearing once. The sample was also reused in another study, on T cells in Graves' hyperthyroidism and ophthalmopathy.

V gene TRBV7-8 combines with J gene TRBJ1-3; D not resolved. Sample: peripheral blood mononuclear cells (PBMCs), taken at new diagnosis, from a patient treated with antithyroid drugs. The sequence derives from a woman aged 30 to 39 with Graves disease. CDR3 protein: CASSSLYNPRESSGNTIYF. As DNA, the CDR3 is TGTGCCAGCAGCTCCTTATATAACCCCCGGGAATCCTCTGGAAACACCATATATTTT.